The 2 T cell receptor beta chains below were found in one sample sequenced in a study of beta chain features in type 1 diabetes. Study-wide results and caveats: Shorter TCRB CDR3s, moderately but significantly so, marked every one of the four CD4+ subsets in Type 1 diabetes patients.

What these receptors recognize is not known. Reverse transcribing all isolated RNA meant expressed TCRB transcripts were sequenced. Using immunoSEQ multiplex PCR, the repertoire was profiled, and TCRdb retains in-frame clones only, with some absent. The data hold 50,000 to 70,000 clones, with roughly 52% observed a single time. Specimen: Tregs from blood. The receptors derive from a woman between 40 and 55 years old with type 1 diabetes.

This clone was counted only a few times. The J gene is TRBJ2-1, the V gene TRBV4-3; D possibly corresponds to TRBD1 (6 bases). V was trimmed by 4 bases and J by 6 bases, leaving 28 bases between them. This CDR3 contains 19 residues. The germline CDR1 and CDR2 sequences are LGHNA and YSLEER. The CDR3: CASSPSSQGFRGRGNEQFF. CDR3 nucleotides: TGCGCCAGCAGCCCCTCCTCACAGGGATTCAGGGGAAGGGGCAATGAGCAGTTCTTC.

This clone turned up a few times. The chain links TRBV7-2 to TRBJ1-4, with 7 bases that match TRBD1. The CDR3 extends over 14 amino acids. Per germline, CDR1 SGHTA and CDR2 FQGNSA. V gave up 7 bases and J gave up 3 bases; unmatched junction bases: 5. As DNA, the CDR3 is TGTGCCAGCACCAGCAGGGGGGCTAATGAAAAACTGTTTTTT. Protein product: CASTSRGANEKLFF. The variable domain in full, completed from reference TRBV7-2 and TRBJ1-4, reads GAGVSQSPSNKVTEKGKDVELRCDPISGHTALYWYRQSLGQGLEFLIYFQGNSAPDKSGLPSDRFSAERTGGSVSTLTIQRTQQEDSAVYLCASTSRGANEKLFFGSGTQLSVL.